This T cell receptor beta chain was profiled in a study of T cells in tumors after PD-1 blockade. Study information: During anti-PD-1 treatment, some patients continued daily vismodegib 150 mg. The study, taken as a whole, reports: Blood contained 35% to 50% of the tumor's TCR clonotypes.

The table came from immunoSEQ multiplex PCR; TCRdb's copy has only in-frame clones and leaves some out. Here the sample spans more than 40,000 clones, approximately 81% being singletons. Germline values: CDR1 LNHDA, CDR2 SQIVND (reference sequence). The CDR3 totals 13 residues. The ends lost 7 bases at V and 8 bases at J; junction bases unmatched: 3. About this clone itself: Its antigen is still unknown.

This chain links TRBV19 with TRBJ2-2; the match to TRBD1 covers 11 bases. This clonotype was sampled from a human donor with basal cell carcinoma. Specimen: PBMCs, collected before anti-PD-1 treatment. This CDR3 reads CASTGQGGGELFF. The DNA of the CDR3 is TGTGCCAGTACGGGACAGGGGGGTGGGGAGCTGTTTTTT. The entire variable domain, with the rest obtained from reference TRBV19 and TRBJ2-2, is as follows: DGGITQSPKYLFRKEGQNVTLSCEQNLNHDAMYWYRQDPGQGLRLIYYSQIVNDFQKGDIAEGYSVSREKKESFPLTVTSAQKNPTAFYLCASTGQGGGELFFGEGSRLTVL.